This record covers a single T cell receptor beta chain. Its antigen remains unknown. The record originates from a study of cytomegalovirus exposure and HLA in healthy donors. The PCR made use of 60 Vbeta and 13 Jbeta primers. TCRdb's table, derived via immunoSEQ multiplex PCR, lists solely in-frame clones and lacks some. The table lists around 100,000 clones. The CDR3 extends over 16 amino acids. CDR1 is SGDLS, CDR2 YYNGEE, per germline. The V and J ends lost 4 bases and 0 bases respectively, with 13 bases between them. Study-wide points: The authors assumed roughly uniform sequencing depth across donors for presence/absence analyses. Judged likely to be a sequencing artifact was a cluster of highly shared sequence variants. Most observed TCR sequences were rare, whereas some public TCRs were detected in many donors.

V usage is TRBV9 and J usage is TRBJ1-4; no definite D call. The sequencing input was PBMCs. The sequence came from a man aged 40-49 years in good health and CMV-seropositive. Written as DNA, the CDR3 is TGTGCCAGCAGCCAAAGTGGCTCCGCAACTAATGAAAAACTGTTTTTT. This translates into CASSQSGSATNEKLFF.